This TCR beta chain was retrieved from a study of blood T cell repertoires in COVID-19. Study-wide background: The cDNA or gDNA used as material had been derived from T cells, B-cell-depleted T cells, or PBMCs.

The V end lost 5 bases, the J end lost 2 bases, and 14 bases lay between the germline ends. The germline V gene encodes CDR1 GTSNPN and CDR2 SVGIG (reference sequence). The CDR3 totals 14 residues. The Seattle patients joined while their infection was active and were tracked longitudinally afterward. Original methodology: Estimates of nucleated cell counts were drawn from the amplification of reference gene primers. Clones were read by immunoSEQ multiplex PCR, and TCRdb kept only the in-frame ones, dropping some. D and trimming were read from the DNA, whereas the V and J calls and clone size are those reported in that table. The data hold about 210,000 clones, with around four fifths observed a single time.

Sample: peripheral blood. The chain recombines TRBV30 with TRBJ2-3, with D tentatively TRBD2 (7 bases). The clonotype comes from a woman aged 70 to 79 with COVID-19, enrolled during active disease. CDR3 sequence (DNA): TGTGCCTGGTCGGAGGGGGGGATCACAGATACGCAGTATTTT. It translates to CAWSEGGITDTQYF. The whole variable domain, remainder taken from reference TRBV30 and TRBJ2-3, is SQTIHQWPATLVQPVGSPLSLECTVEGTSNPNLYWYRQAAGRGLQLLFYSVGIGQISSEVPQNLSASRPQDRQFILSSKKLLLSDSGFYLCAWSEGGITDTQYFGPGTRLTVL.